This TCR beta chain was captured in a study of cytotoxic CD8 clonotypes in ibrutinib-treated CLL. The germline V gene encodes CDR1 LGHNA and CDR2 YSLEER. J gave up 0 bases and V 0 bases, and 13 bases lay outside the gene matches. The CDR3 contains 20 residues. PBMCs were cryopreserved, and 1.5 to 2.5 micrograms of genomic DNA from them went into TCR beta libraries. The protocol was immunoSEQ multiplex PCR, while the TCRdb copy is restricted to in-frame clones and leaves out a portion. The table shows 150,000 to 200,000 clones, with more than 65% occurring only once. Material: PBMCs, obtained after 12 months of ibrutinib treatment. This receptor was taken from a human donor with chronic lymphocytic leukemia. The rearrangement uses TRBV4-3 and TRBJ2-3; the match to TRBD2 covers 9 bases. Here the CDR3 reads CASSQDFGSGGRTSTDTQYF. The CDR3 DNA reads as TGCGCCAGCAGCCAAGATTTCGGTAGCGGGGGCAGGACTAGCACAGATACGCAGTATTTT.